The 13 T cell receptor beta chains below all came from one sample that was sequenced in a study of technical replicates of blood from four donors. TCRdb's copy holds only in-frame clones and misses some; the assay was immunoSEQ multiplex PCR. The repertoire consists of roughly 50,000 clones, with 93% occurring once and the leading ten covering 4.2%. The specimen sequenced was PBMCs. These receptors came from a human donor in good health. Some clones in this sample may be carry-over from other donors' samples.

The chain uses TRBV21-1 and TRBJ2-3; the table's D call of TRBD2 was not tested on the DNA. TRBV21-1 is assigned pseudogene status. The CDR3 is 15 residues long. As DNA, the CDR3 is TGTGCCAGCAGCAGTGGCGGGGGGGCCTCGGATACGCAGTATTTT. Translation: CASSSGGGASDTQYF.

CDR3 residues: CASSKDGINTEAFF. For the CDR3, the DNA is TGTGCCAGTAGTAAGGACGGGATTAACACTGAAGCTTTCTTT. The chain recombines TRBV19 with TRBJ1-1; no definite D call. V was shortened by 4 bases and J by 2 bases, with 11 bases between the two germline ends. Per the germline V gene, CDR1 is LNHDA and CDR2 is SQIVND (reference sequence). The CDR3 covers 14 residues. The full variable domain, in which reference TRBV19 and TRBJ1-1 provide the parts outside the CDR3, is DGGITQSPKYLFRKEGQNVTLSCEQNLNHDAMYWYRQDPGQGLRLIYYSQIVNDFQKGDIAEGYSVSREKKESFPLTVTSAQKNPTAFYLCASSKDGINTEAFFGQGTRLTVV.

The chain recombines TRBV15 with TRBJ2-6; 8 bases fit TRBD1. This CDR3 spans 19 amino acids. V trimming: 0 bases; J trimming: 3 bases; junction bases outside the gene matches: 10. CDR1 is LNHNV, CDR2 YYDKDF, per germline (reference sequence). The CDR3 coding sequence is TGTGCCACCAGCAGAGAGGGGCAGGGGGCGCATTTTGGGGCCAACGTCCTGACTTTC. Its translation: CATSREGQGAHFGANVLTF.

The CDR3 protein is CASSPRQTAGDTQYF. The CDR3 DNA follows: TGTGCCAGTAGTCCGAGGCAGACAGCTGGGGATACGCAGTATTTT. The V and J genes are TRBV19 and TRBJ2-3; D might be TRBD1 (5 bases). The CDR3 is made up of 15 amino acids. Trimming pared 5 bases from V and 6 bases from J, leaving 18 bases between. Germline lookup yields CDR1 LNHDA and CDR2 SQIVND (reference sequence).

This chain uses TRBV29-1 with TRBJ2-5; TRBD2 agrees at 9 bases. From germline, CDR1 is SQVTM and CDR2 ANQGSEA. With 4 bases clipped from V and 1 base from J, the junction kept 10 bases outside the gene matches. This CDR3 is 16 amino acids long. The CDR3 region has the DNA TGCAGCGTTGCAGGGACGCGGGAGGGCATCCAAGAGACCCAGTACTTC. Protein: CSVAGTREGIQETQYF.

The rearrangement links TRBV7-2 to TRBJ2-7; 9 bases map to TRBD1. Per germline, CDR1 SGHTA and CDR2 FQGNSA. The CDR3 sequence is 15 residues long. J was trimmed by 2 bases and V by 4 bases; bases with no gene match: 6. CDR3 region: CASSWGQGPAYEQYF. CDR3 nucleotide sequence: TGTGCCAGCAGCTGGGGACAGGGTCCCGCCTACGAGCAGTACTTC. The full variable domain, completed using reference TRBV7-2 and TRBJ2-7, is GAGVSQSPSNKVTEKGKDVELRCDPISGHTALYWYRQSLGQGLEFLIYFQGNSAPDKSGLPSDRFSAERTGGSVSTLTIQRTQQEDSAVYLCASSWGQGPAYEQYFGPGTRLTVT.

CDR3 protein: CASREDSLGNYGYTF. In DNA, the CDR3 is TGCGCCAGTCGGGAGGACTCCTTAGGGAACTATGGCTACACCTTC. V gene TRBV5-1 combines with J gene TRBJ1-2; D not resolved. Germline lookup yields CDR1 SGHRS and CDR2 YFSETQ. This CDR3 has 15 amino acids. Trimming removed 8 bases at V and 2 bases at J, with 19 bases between.

The chain combines TRBV4-1 with TRBJ1-4; TRBD1 aligns across 7 bases. Germline V gives CDR1 MGHRA, CDR2 YSYEKL. This CDR3 is built from 13 residues. The junction had 4 bases not matched to a gene; V was cut back by 4 bases and J by 8 bases. CDR3 loop: CASSRLDREKLFF. CDR3 sequence (DNA): TGCGCCAGCAGCCGATTGGACAGGGAAAAACTGTTTTTT.

V usage is TRBV9 and J usage is TRBJ2-7; the D is unclear. The CDR3 totals 16 residues. Trimming stripped 0 bases from V and 5 bases from J, with 18 bases between. Germline assignment: CDR1 SGDLS and CDR2 YYNGEE. CDR3 DNA: TGTGCCAGCAGCGTAGGGCCGAGCAGAACAGTCCACGAGCAGTACTTC. Protein sequence: CASSVGPSRTVHEQYF.

The J gene is TRBJ2-5, the V gene TRBV7-2; D is undetermined. Trimming stripped 2 bases from V and 0 bases from J, with 4 bases between. Germline lookup yields CDR1 SGHTA and CDR2 FQGNSA. This CDR3 has 13 amino acids. The CDR3 spells CASSLTDQETQYF. The DNA for the CDR3 is TGTGCCAGCAGCTTAACAGACCAAGAGACCCAGTACTTC. The full variable domain, its missing parts supplied by reference TRBV7-2 and TRBJ2-5, is GAGVSQSPSNKVTEKGKDVELRCDPISGHTALYWYRQSLGQGLEFLIYFQGNSAPDKSGLPSDRFSAERTGGSVSTLTIQRTQQEDSAVYLCASSLTDQETQYFGPGTRLLVL.

The V gene is TRBV6-6, the J gene TRBJ2-1; TRBD2 agrees at 7 bases. Germline V gives CDR1 MNHNY, CDR2 SVGAGI (reference sequence). The CDR3 is 15 residues long. Trimming took 7 bases from V and 3 from J; bases not matched to a gene: 9. Here the CDR3 DNA reads TGTGCCAGCATCCCGGACCAGCGGGGCTACAATGAGCAGTTCTTC. Amino acid sequence: CASIPDQRGYNEQFF.

The V gene is TRBV2, the J gene TRBJ2-7; perhaps TRBD1 as D (6 bases). V was clipped by 2 bases and J by 4 bases, with 12 bases between them. Germline V CDR1 and CDR2: SNHLY, FYNNEI. The CDR3 extends over 14 amino acids. CDR3 protein: CASSERNRVYEQYF. CDR3 nucleotides: TGTGCCAGCAGTGAAAGGAACAGGGTTTACGAGCAGTACTTC.

The chain carries TRBV5-6 and TRBJ2-1; 13 bases map to TRBD2. The V gene's germline CDR1 is SGHDT and CDR2 YYEEEE. This CDR3 is built from 13 residues. Trimming removed 0 bases from V and 12 bases from J; junction bases left unmatched: 0. The CDR3 nucleotides are TGTGCCAGCAGCTTGGGGACTAGCGGGGGGCAGTTCTTC. Amino acids: CASSLGTSGGQFF.